This TCR beta chain appears in the sequencing data of a study of CD8+CD57+ T cells in acquired aplastic anemia. The study's findings and limits: The same twenty-nine CD8+ CDR3 sequences occurred in patients and in controls. Statistical testing detected no significant gap in CD8+ Simpson's diversity between patients and controls.

Per germline, CDR1 SQVTM and CDR2 ANQGSEA. The CDR3 is made up of 16 amino acids. Losses at the gene ends were 5 bases for V and 3 bases for J; bases not matched to a gene: 10. Patients sequenced had flow cytometry evidence of CD8+CD57+ cell expansion. This clonotype was recorded a few times. Antigen: not known. Both TCR beta VDJ combination and CDR3 sequence profiling were carried out. Genomic DNA was the template for this profiling. TCRdb reprocessed the reads with MiXCR, giving one entry per CDR3 protein. The sample has under 500,000 distinct CDR3 sequences, less than 35% seen once. The sample consisted of sorted CD4+, CD8+, or CD8+CD57+ T cells (not recorded which) from PBMCs. The sequence was collected from a human donor with aplastic anemia. This sequence joins TRBV29-1 and TRBJ1-2; TRBD1 agrees at 12 bases. The CDR3, as DNA: TGCAGCGTTCAGGGTACCGGGACAGGGGGCGACTATGGCTACACCTTC. Amino acid sequence: CSVQGTGTGGDYGYTF.